This is a list of T cell receptor beta chains from one sample in a study of blood T cell repertoires in COVID-19. Sequencing used immunoSEQ multiplex PCR; TCRdb keeps in-frame clones, though not all of them. This sample has about 270,000 clones, with about 87% found just once. Source material: PBMCs or T cells enriched from blood (not recorded which). All receptors derive from a woman under 40 with acute COVID-19. CDR3s include the opening cysteine and the closing phenylalanine or tryptophan. D genes are given only for firm matches. A row's size may be missing; if present it is once, few, many or a size class.

J,D,V,size,CDR3,DNA
TRBJ1-5,TRBD1,TRBV11-2,NA,CASSSGQENSNQPQHF,TGTGCCAGCAGCTCTGGACAGGAAAATAGCAATCAGCCCCAGCATTTT
TRBJ2-1,TRBD2,TRBV27,NA,CASSPLAEYYNEQFF,TGTGCCAGCAGTCCACTAGCGGAATACTACAATGAGCAGTTCTTC
TRBJ2-2,NA,TRBV7-6,NA,CASSLEPWTNTGELFF,TGTGCCAGCAGCTTAGAGCCCTGGACAAACACCGGGGAGCTGTTTTTT
TRBJ2-6,NA,TRBV25-1,NA,CASSENGLSSGANVLTF,TGTGCCAGCAGTGAGAACGGACTGTCCTCTGGGGCCAACGTCCTGACTTTC
TRBJ1-1,NA,TRBV10-2,NA,CASSESPTRGSPNTEAFF,TGCGCCAGCAGTGAGTCCCCAACGAGGGGGTCGCCGAACACTGAAGCTTTCTTT
TRBJ1-5,NA,TRBV19,NA,CASSMRGIPPSRLFYQPQHF,TGTGCCAGTAGTATGAGGGGGATACCCCCTTCCCGTCTATTCTATCAGCCCCAGCATTTT
TRBJ2-2,NA,TRBV28,NA,CASRSVVNTGELFF,TGTGCCAGCAGATCGGTGGTGAACACCGGGGAGCTGTTTTTT
TRBJ2-7,TRBD1,TRBV9,once,CASSVGDGTGYYEQYF,TGTGCCAGCAGCGTGGGCGACGGGACAGGGTATTACGAGCAGTACTTC
TRBJ2-7,NA,TRBV28,once,CASTDPGYEQYF,TGTGCCAGCACTGACCCGGGCTACGAGCAGTACTTC
TRBJ2-7,NA,TRBV28,NA,CASSSRDRRSYEQYF,TGTGCCAGCAGTTCTCGCGACAGAAGATCCTACGAGCAGTACTTC
TRBJ2-3,TRBD2,TRBV7-2,NA,CASSQTSGRSGDTQYF,TGTGCCAGCAGCCAGACTAGCGGGAGGTCCGGTGATACGCAGTATTTT
TRBJ2-1,TRBD1,TRBV20-1,NA,CSASWDRGNEQFF,TGCAGTGCTAGTTGGGACAGGGGCAATGAGCAGTTCTTC
TRBJ2-3,TRBD2,TRBV6-4,NA,CASSDRWLRLAGVKDTQYF,TGTGCCAGCAGTGACCGGTGGCTCCGGCTAGCGGGAGTCAAAGATACGCAGTATTTT
TRBJ2-3,TRBD2,TRBV7-6,NA,CASSLVGGRAPDTQYF,TGTGCCAGCAGCTTAGTAGGCGGGAGGGCGCCAGATACGCAGTATTTT
TRBJ2-3,NA,TRBV19,once,CASSIRLVPTDTQYF,TGTGCCAGTAGTATCCGGCTAGTCCCCACAGATACGCAGTATTTT
TRBJ1-2,TRBD1,TRBV19,NA,CASSIDRGTNYGYTF,TGTGCCAGTAGTATCGACAGGGGGACTAACTATGGCTACACCTTC
TRBJ2-1,TRBD2,TRBV4-1,NA,CASSQGGGLSYNEQFF,TGCGCCAGCAGCCAAGGTGGGGGACTATCCTACAATGAGCAGTTCTTC
TRBJ1-5,NA,TRBV3-1/TRBV3-2,NA,CASSQDSSNQPQHF,TGTGCCAGCAGCCAAGACAGTAGCAATCAGCCCCAGCATTTT
TRBJ2-7,TRBD2,TRBV2,NA,CASSFSSAGVYEQYF,TGTGCCAGCAGTTTCAGTTCAGCGGGAGTCTACGAGCAGTACTTC
TRBJ1-1,NA,TRBV19,NA,CASSITGGDIQAFF,TGTGCCAGTAGTATAACGGGGGGCGATATCCAAGCTTTCTTT
TRBJ1-6,NA,TRBV28,NA,CASRTDSPLHF,TGTGCCAGCAGGACAGATTCACCCCTCCACTTT
TRBJ2-7,TRBD2,TRBV28,NA,CASSSSPGAGGLYEQYF,TGTGCCAGCAGTTCATCCCCGGGGGCGGGAGGACTATACGAGCAGTACTTC
TRBJ1-2,TRBD1,TRBV24-1,NA,CATSQSFGDRGHGGYTF,TGTGCCACCAGCCAATCGTTCGGGGACAGGGGGCATGGTGGCTACACCTTC
TRBJ2-1,TRBD2,TRBV28,NA,CASSLRASGSDEQFF,TGTGCCAGCAGTCTGAGAGCAAGCGGGAGCGATGAGCAGTTCTTC
TRBJ1-5,NA,TRBV10-1,NA,CASSCLGPPQPQHF,TGCGCCAGCAGTTGCTTGGGGCCACCTCAGCCCCAGCATTTT
TRBJ2-2,TRBD1,TRBV12-5,NA,CASASQGADTGELFF,TGTGCTAGTGCTTCTCAGGGGGCGGACACCGGGGAGCTGTTTTTT